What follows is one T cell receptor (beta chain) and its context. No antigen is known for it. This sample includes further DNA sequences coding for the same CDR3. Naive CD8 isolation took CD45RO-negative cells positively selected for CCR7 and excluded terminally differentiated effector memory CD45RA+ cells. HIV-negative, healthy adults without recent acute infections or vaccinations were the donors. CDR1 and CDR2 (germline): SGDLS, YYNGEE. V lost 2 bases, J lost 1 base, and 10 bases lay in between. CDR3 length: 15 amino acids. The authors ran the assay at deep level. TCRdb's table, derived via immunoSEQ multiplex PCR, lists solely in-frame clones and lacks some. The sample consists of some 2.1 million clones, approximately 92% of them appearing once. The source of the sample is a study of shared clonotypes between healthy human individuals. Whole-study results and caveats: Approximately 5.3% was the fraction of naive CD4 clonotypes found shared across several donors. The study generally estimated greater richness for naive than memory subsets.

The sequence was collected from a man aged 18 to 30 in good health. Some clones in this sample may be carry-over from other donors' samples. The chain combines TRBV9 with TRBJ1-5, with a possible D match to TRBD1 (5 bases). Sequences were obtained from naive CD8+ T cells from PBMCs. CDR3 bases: TGTGCCAGCAGCGTGGAGGGGCTCAGCAATCAGCCCCAGCATTTT. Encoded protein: CASSVEGLSNQPQHF.